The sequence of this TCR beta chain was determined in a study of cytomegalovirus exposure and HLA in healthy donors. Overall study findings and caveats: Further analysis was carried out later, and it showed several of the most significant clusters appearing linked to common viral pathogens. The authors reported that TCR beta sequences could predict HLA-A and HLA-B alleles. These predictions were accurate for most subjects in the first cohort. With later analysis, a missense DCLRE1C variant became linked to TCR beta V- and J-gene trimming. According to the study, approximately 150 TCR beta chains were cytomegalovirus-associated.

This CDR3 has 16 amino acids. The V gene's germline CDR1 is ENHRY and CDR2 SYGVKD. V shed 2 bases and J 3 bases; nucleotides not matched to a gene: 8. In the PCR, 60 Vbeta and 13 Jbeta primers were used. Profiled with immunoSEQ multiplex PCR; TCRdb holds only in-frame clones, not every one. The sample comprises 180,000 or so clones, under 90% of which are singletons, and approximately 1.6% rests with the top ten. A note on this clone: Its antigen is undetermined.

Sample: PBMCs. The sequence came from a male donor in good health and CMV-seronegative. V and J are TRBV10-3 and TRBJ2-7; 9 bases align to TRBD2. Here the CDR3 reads CAISEPGSGSFYEQYF. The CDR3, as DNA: TGTGCCATCAGTGAGCCGGGTAGCGGGAGTTTCTACGAGCAGTACTTC.